Listed below are T cell receptor beta chains from one sample, sequenced in a study of graft-versus-host responses after intestinal transplantation. The protocol was immunoSEQ multiplex PCR, while the TCRdb copy is restricted to in-frame clones and leaves out a portion. The sample includes tens of thousands of clones, over 75% of them seen just once. Their target antigens are unknown. Sequencing was performed on unstimulated CD4+ T cells sorted from spleen or lymph node cells, taken before transplant. These receptors were taken from a human donor who was the organ donor for an intestinal transplant. Each CDR3 is given with its conserved first and last residue. D genes are given only for firm matches. Not every row has a clone size; where given, it reads once, few, many or a size class.

clone size: -; V gene: TRBV7-2; D gene: -; CDR3 length: 13; J gene: TRBJ1-5; CDR3 DNA: TGTGCCAGCAGCTTGTCAGGCGATCAGCCCCAGCATTTT; CDR3 protein: CASSLSGDQPQHF
clone size: -; V gene: TRBV7-6; D gene: -; CDR3 length: 16; J gene: TRBJ2-2; CDR3 DNA: TGTGCCAGCAGCTTAATTGGCGGGGGCGGGACCGGGGAGCTGTTTTTT; CDR3 protein: CASSLIGGGGTGELFF
clone size: -; V gene: TRBV28; D gene: -; CDR3 length: 14; J gene: TRBJ1-4; CDR3 DNA: TGTGCCAGCAGGCCCGACCGTGAGCGGGAAAAACTGTTTTTT; CDR3 protein: CASRPDREREKLFF
clone size: -; V gene: TRBV6-5; D gene: -; CDR3 length: 16; J gene: TRBJ2-3; CDR3 DNA: TGTGCCAGCAGTTACTCGGCAGGGGGGAGAACAGATACGCAGTATTTT; CDR3 protein: CASSYSAGGRTDTQYF
clone size: -; V gene: TRBV29-1; D gene: -; CDR3 length: 13; J gene: TRBJ1-1; CDR3 DNA: TGCAGCGTCCGCTCCGGGACAAACGCTGAAGCTTTCTTT; CDR3 protein: CSVRSGTNAEAFF
clone size: few; V gene: TRBV11-3; D gene: -; CDR3 length: 13; J gene: TRBJ1-1; CDR3 DNA: TGTGCCTGCCCTAAGGGGCGAATTGCTGAAGCTTTCTTT; CDR3 protein: CACPKGRIAEAFF
clone size: -; V gene: TRBV19; D gene: -; CDR3 length: 13; J gene: TRBJ2-1; CDR3 DNA: TGTGCCAGTAGTATAGATTGGAGCAATGAGCAGTTCTTC; CDR3 protein: CASSIDWSNEQFF
clone size: -; V gene: TRBV2; D gene: -; CDR3 length: 15; J gene: TRBJ1-3; CDR3 DNA: TGTGCCAGCAGTGGGGGACGGGGGGGTGGAAACACCATATATTTT; CDR3 protein: CASSGGRGGGNTIYF
clone size: -; V gene: TRBV9; D gene: TRBD2; CDR3 length: 17; J gene: TRBJ2-1; CDR3 DNA: TGTGCCAGCAGCCCCCGGACTAGCGGGGGGAAATACAATGAGCAGTTCTTC; CDR3 protein: CASSPRTSGGKYNEQFF
clone size: -; V gene: TRBV6-5; D gene: TRBD1; CDR3 length: 15; J gene: TRBJ2-1; CDR3 DNA: TGTGCCAGCACCCTCGGGACAGGGTCCTACAATGAGCAGTTCTTC; CDR3 protein: CASTLGTGSYNEQFF
clone size: few; V gene: TRBV18; D gene: TRBD1; CDR3 length: 19; J gene: TRBJ1-6; CDR3 DNA: TGTGCCAGCTCAATCGCCGGGACAGCGATGAGCTCCTATAATTCACCCCTCCACTTT; CDR3 protein: CASSIAGTAMSSYNSPLHF
clone size: few; V gene: TRBV5-1; D gene: -; CDR3 length: 12; J gene: TRBJ2-1; CDR3 DNA: TGCGCCAGCAGCTTGGAACACAGAGTGCAGTTCTTC; CDR3 protein: CASSLEHRVQFF
clone size: -; V gene: TRBV25-1; D gene: TRBD2; CDR3 length: 15; J gene: TRBJ2-3; CDR3 DNA: TGTGCCAGCAGTGTCAGCGGGGCTCACACAGATACGCAGTATTTT; CDR3 protein: CASSVSGAHTDTQYF
clone size: -; V gene: TRBV27; D gene: -; CDR3 length: 16; J gene: TRBJ1-6; CDR3 DNA: TGTGCCAGCAGCTTACTAGGGAGCTCCTATAATTCACCCCTCCACTTT; CDR3 protein: CASSLLGSSYNSPLHF
clone size: -; V gene: TRBV11-3; D gene: -; CDR3 length: 15; J gene: TRBJ2-5; CDR3 DNA: TGTGCCAGCAGCTTGGAGTCAGCGCCTCAAGAGACCCAGTACTTC; CDR3 protein: CASSLESAPQETQYF
clone size: -; V gene: TRBV19; D gene: TRBD1; CDR3 length: 17; J gene: TRBJ2-4; CDR3 DNA: TGTGCCAGTAGTAACACCTTACAGGGGGCTGCCAAAAACATTCAGTACTTC; CDR3 protein: CASSNTLQGAAKNIQYF
clone size: few; V gene: TRBV19; D gene: TRBD1; CDR3 length: 16; J gene: TRBJ1-6; CDR3 DNA: TGTGCCAGTAGTATGATGACAGGGTCCTATAATTCACCCCTCCACTTT; CDR3 protein: CASSMMTGSYNSPLHF
clone size: -; V gene: TRBV12-5; D gene: TRBD1; CDR3 length: 18; J gene: TRBJ1-2; CDR3 DNA: TGTGCTAGTGGTTTGTCCACACAGGGGAGAAGGTTAGTCTATGGCTACACCTTC; CDR3 protein: CASGLSTQGRRLVYGYTF
clone size: -; V gene: TRBV28; D gene: -; CDR3 length: 13; J gene: TRBJ2-1; CDR3 DNA: TGTGCCAGCACCCCCGGGGGTTGGACTGAGCAGTTCTTC; CDR3 protein: CASTPGGWTEQFF
clone size: -; V gene: TRBV6-1; D gene: TRBD2; CDR3 length: 16; J gene: TRBJ2-3; CDR3 DNA: TGTGCCAGCAGTGAAGGGAGGCGGGGGGTTACAGATACGCAGTATTTT; CDR3 protein: CASSEGRRGVTDTQYF
clone size: -; V gene: TRBV7-7; D gene: -; CDR3 length: 15; J gene: TRBJ2-5; CDR3 DNA: TGTGCTAGCAGCTTAGTGGCGGGACACCAAGAGACCCAGTACTTC; CDR3 protein: CASSLVAGHQETQYF
clone size: medium-sized; V gene: TRBV4-3; D gene: TRBD1; CDR3 length: 15; J gene: TRBJ1-2; CDR3 DNA: TGCGCCAGCAGCCAAGATCAACAGGGGGCAAGTGGCTACACCTTC; CDR3 protein: CASSQDQQGASGYTF
clone size: -; V gene: TRBV28; D gene: TRBD2; CDR3 length: 14; J gene: TRBJ2-3; CDR3 DNA: TGTGCCAGCAAAAGCGGGGGGCTTGTAAATACGCAGTATTTT; CDR3 protein: CASKSGGLVNTQYF
clone size: -; V gene: TRBV12-5; D gene: TRBD1; CDR3 length: 17; J gene: TRBJ2-2; CDR3 DNA: TGTGCTAGTGGTTTGGGACAGGGGGCCCTAAACACCGGGGAGCTGTTTTTT; CDR3 protein: CASGLGQGALNTGELFF
clone size: -; V gene: TRBV9; D gene: -; CDR3 length: 13; J gene: TRBJ2-3; CDR3 DNA: TGTGCCAGCAAGCGAAGTGGATCAGATACGCAGTATTTT; CDR3 protein: CASKRSGSDTQYF
clone size: -; V gene: TRBV7-2; D gene: TRBD1; CDR3 length: 15; J gene: TRBJ1-2; CDR3 DNA: TGTGCCAGCAGCTTAGACTCGGGACAGTTATATGGCTACACCTTC; CDR3 protein: CASSLDSGQLYGYTF
clone size: -; V gene: TRBV5-7; D gene: -; CDR3 length: 16; J gene: TRBJ2-2; CDR3 DNA: TGTGCCAGCAGCTTGGAGGCGGGGGCCCCTCTCGGGGAGCTGTTTTTT; CDR3 protein: CASSLEAGAPLGELFF
clone size: -; V gene: TRBV6-1; D gene: -; CDR3 length: 14; J gene: TRBJ1-2; CDR3 DNA: TGTGCCAGCATACGGACAGCTGCTAACTATGGCTACACCTTC; CDR3 protein: CASIRTAANYGYTF
clone size: -; V gene: TRBV6-1; D gene: TRBD1; CDR3 length: 20; J gene: TRBJ2-2; CDR3 DNA: TGTGCCAGCAGTGAAGCAGGCGGCAGGGGGCCATTCTTAAACACCGGGGAGCTGTTTTTT; CDR3 protein: CASSEAGGRGPFLNTGELFF
clone size: -; V gene: TRBV20-1; D gene: -; CDR3 length: 11; J gene: TRBJ2-1; CDR3 DNA: TGCAGTGCCGCGAACTGGAATGAGCAGTTCTTC; CDR3 protein: CSAANWNEQFF
clone size: -; V gene: TRBV5-1; D gene: -; CDR3 length: 17; J gene: TRBJ2-6; CDR3 DNA: TGCGCCAGCAGCTTAGGGGGAGGGGTCTCCGGGGCCAACGTCCTGACTTTC; CDR3 protein: CASSLGGGVSGANVLTF